This T cell receptor (beta chain) was observed in a study of shared clonotypes between healthy human individuals (dated by TCRdb to about 2020). Regarding the research as a whole: The cohort included three men and a couple of women between 18 and 49 years of age. Per donor, three plates each were used for CD4 naive and CD4 memory, two for CD8 naive, and one for CD8 memory. To estimate repertoire size and how much clonotype sharing occurs between individuals, the study deeply sequenced the blood TCR repertoires of five healthy adults. To increase sequencing depth and limit assay-specific biases, TCR repertoire library preparation and sequencing were carried out by different laboratories using diverse techniques. Leukapheresis yielded between about 0.9 and 9 billion PBMCs per donor. Overall study results and their limits: Naive subsets generally had larger estimated clonotype richness than memory subsets did. Sampling was restricted to blood, and TCR repertoires in tissue are likely to differ from TCR repertoires in blood. Pairwise subsampling indicated that sequencing depth was expected to affect the degree of clonotype sharing among donors. Rarefaction of sorted-subset datasets indicated incomplete sequencing despite the large sequencing depth. Compared with non-shared clonotypes, clonotypes shared by all four sorted-subset donors had higher generation probabilities. Roughly 5% of naive CD4, around 3.6% of naive CD8, approximately 2% of memory CD4, and about 0.4% of memory CD8 clonotypes were shared across several donors. Because the study included only a small number of donors, the genetic and exposure-history diversity represented was limited.

TCR CDR3 regions were amplified from genomic DNA by multiplex PCR using the deep immunoSEQ assay. For each cell subset, the extracted genomic DNA was distributed evenly across all wells of several immunoSEQ 96-well plates, and each plate served as one replicate. Each replicate PCR for sorted subsets received 150 to 250 ng genomic DNA, equal to about 30,000 T cell genomes. The purified libraries were quantified using a Qubit 3.0 fluorometer, sized with a Bioanalyzer 2100, and then quantified again using the KAPA Library Quantification kit. Every immunoSEQ 96-well plate was sequenced on a dedicated single-read 150-cycle Illumina NextSeq 550 flow cell. The study's processing was this. The immunoSEQ output contained only junctional sequences without quality scores, so filtering could not match that applied to full-length reads. To assign V/J genes and CDR3, sequences were annotated using PyIR, a Python wrapper for IgBLAST v1.9, with IMGT germline references. Reads were removed for weak V/J assignments (E-value above 1e-6), missing CDR3, stop codons, out-of-frame junctions, or ambiguous translated residues. V3J clonotypes were defined as sequences sharing an identical inferred V gene, J gene, and CDR3 amino acid sequence. Percentage overlap between repertoires was computed as shared unique clonotypes divided by the size of the smaller repertoire. Three approaches were used to assess repertoire richness: RTK rarefaction, the Chao1 estimator, and Recon v2.1 estimates of unobserved clonotypes. Generation probabilities were computed with OLGA for all TCRbeta clonotypes obtained by the gDNA method from four donors. Imported from immuneACCESS, the table was reduced by TCRdb to in-frame sequences with V and J called. These copies leave out some clones; in studies compared against another copy, an unresolved V gene accounts for under half, and the cause of the remainder is not known. The D gene and trimming were derived from the DNA, and the V and J assignments and clone size from that table. The sample has about 2.1 million clones on record, just over 90% of them singletons. The ten biggest clones cover roughly 1.7% of the sample.

CD8 naive samples were CD45RO-negative cells positively selected for CCR7, giving a CD45RA+CCR7+ population that excluded TemRA cells. Healthy HIV-negative adults with no recently reported acute infections or vaccinations were included as donors. Every donor was a Caucasian adult living in Nashville, Tennessee, USA. After blood collection by leukapheresis, PBMCs were isolated using Ficoll-Histopaque density gradient centrifugation and then cryopreserved in the vapor phase of liquid nitrogen. Purity and quantity of every magnetically sorted T cell population were checked by analytical flow cytometry. From each sorted fraction, genomic DNA was isolated and quantified by UV absorbance on a Nanodrop 2000c. Reading from cysteine to phenylalanine, the CDR3 counts 16 amino acids. Only the CDR3 region is kept as DNA, spanning 48 bases read in frame from base 1. Trimming removed 7 bases from V and 7 bases from J; the gene matches leave 10 bases unexplained. In the germline V gene, CDR1 corresponds to MGHDK and CDR2 to SYGVNS.

This clone was counted once. The target of this receptor is not known. Per-base quality was not reported, and no clone a single base away is much larger than it. The clonotype originates from a man between 18 and 29 years old in good health. Some clones in this sample may be carry-over from other donors' samples. The sequencing sample was made of naive CD8+ T cells from PBMCs. Explained via the paper, the cell subset or site label denotes: CD45RA+CCR7+. This chain joins TRBV25-1 to TRBJ2-7; 16 central nucleotides agree with TRBD2. The DNA reads as follows: TGTGCCAGCAAGGGACTAGCGGGAGGGCCTCAAGATGAGCAGTACTTC. It translates as CASKGLAGGPQDEQYF.